The clone carrying this T cell receptor (beta chain) was detected a few times. Its cognate antigen is unknown. cDNA molecules, individually, were tagged with unique molecular identifiers. One entry per CDR3 protein results from TCRdb running MiXCR on the 5' RACE reads. The sample has roughly 63,000 distinct CDR3 sequences, 13% seen once. These data originate in a study of early T cells in non-severe SARS-CoV-2 infection. Turning to the study itself: Sequenced bulk RNA came from whole blood that was unsorted, and chains were unpaired.

V shed 8 bases and J shed 3 bases, with 13 bases lying between them. This CDR3 is 13 amino acids long. Study observations and caveats: The matching step, a VDJdb search, favored anti-spike CD8 responses and missed private and CD4 specificities.

The sequence was collected from an adult who was a healthcare worker with PCR-confirmed SARS-CoV-2 infection or an uninfected control (not recorded which). The rearrangement uses TRBV12-3 or TRBV12-4 and TRBJ2-5; no definite D call. The material sequenced was whole blood. The CDR3 nucleotides are TGTGCCAGCGGACGTGGGATCAAAGAGACCCAGTACTTC. Protein: CASGRGIKETQYF.